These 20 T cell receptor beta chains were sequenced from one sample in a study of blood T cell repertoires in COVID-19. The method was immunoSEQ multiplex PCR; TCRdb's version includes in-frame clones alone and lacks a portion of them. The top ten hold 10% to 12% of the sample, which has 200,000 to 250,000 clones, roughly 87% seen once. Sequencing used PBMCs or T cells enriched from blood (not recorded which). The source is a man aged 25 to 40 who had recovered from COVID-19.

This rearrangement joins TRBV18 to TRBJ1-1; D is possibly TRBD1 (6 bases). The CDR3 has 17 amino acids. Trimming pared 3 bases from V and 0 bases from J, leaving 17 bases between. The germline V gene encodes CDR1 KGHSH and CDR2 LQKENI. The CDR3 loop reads CASSPMSQGRVNTEAFF. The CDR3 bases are TGTGCCAGCTCACCCATGTCCCAGGGGCGAGTGAACACTGAAGCTTTCTTT.

CDR3 nucleotides: TGTGCCAGCAGCCAAACAGGGAAATATAATTCACCCCTCCACTTT. Its translation is CASSQTGKYNSPLHF. The chain couples TRBV2 to TRBJ1-6; D is possibly TRBD1 (6 bases). The V end was cut by 6 bases, the J end by 4 bases, with 13 bases between. The germline V gene has CDR1 SNHLY and CDR2 FYNNEI. The CDR3 runs to 15 residues.

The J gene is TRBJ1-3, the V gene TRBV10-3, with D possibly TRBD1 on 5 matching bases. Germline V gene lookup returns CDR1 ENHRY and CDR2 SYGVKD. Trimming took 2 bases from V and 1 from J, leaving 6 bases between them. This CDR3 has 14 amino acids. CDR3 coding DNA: TGTGCCATCAGTGAGAGGGGATCTGGAAACACCATATATTTT. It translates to CAISERGSGNTIYF.

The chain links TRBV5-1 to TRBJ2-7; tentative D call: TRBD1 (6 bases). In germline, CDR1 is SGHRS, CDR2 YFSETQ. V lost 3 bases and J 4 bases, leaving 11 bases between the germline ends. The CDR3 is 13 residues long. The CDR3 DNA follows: TGCGCCAGCAGCTGGGGAAGGGGGTACGAGCAGTACTTC. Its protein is CASSWGRGYEQYF. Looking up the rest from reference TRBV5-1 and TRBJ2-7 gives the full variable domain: KAGVTQTPRYLIKTRGQQVTLSCSPISGHRSVSWYQQTPGQGLQFLFEYFSETQRNKGNFPGRFSGRQFSNSRSEMNVSTLELGDSALYLCASSWGRGYEQYFGPGTRLTVT.

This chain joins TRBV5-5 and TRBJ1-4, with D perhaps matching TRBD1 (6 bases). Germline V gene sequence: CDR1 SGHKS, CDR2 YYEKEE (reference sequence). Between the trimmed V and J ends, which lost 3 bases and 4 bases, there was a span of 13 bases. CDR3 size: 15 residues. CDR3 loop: CASSSGQQYNEKLFF. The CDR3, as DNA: TGTGCCAGCAGCTCCGGACAGCAATATAATGAAAAACTGTTTTTT.

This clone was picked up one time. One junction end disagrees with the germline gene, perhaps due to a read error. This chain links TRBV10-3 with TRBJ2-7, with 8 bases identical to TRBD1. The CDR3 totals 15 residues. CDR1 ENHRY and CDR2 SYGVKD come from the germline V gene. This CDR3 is CAIRESTGAPYEQYF. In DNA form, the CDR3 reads TGTGCCATCAGAGAGTCGACAGGGGCCCCCTACGAGCAGTACTTC.

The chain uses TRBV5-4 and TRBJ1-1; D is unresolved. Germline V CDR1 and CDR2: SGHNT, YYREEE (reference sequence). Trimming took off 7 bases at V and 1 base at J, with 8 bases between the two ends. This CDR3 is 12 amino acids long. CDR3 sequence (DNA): TGTGCCAGCGGGCGGGAGAACACTGAAGCTTTCTTT. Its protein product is CASGRENTEAFF.

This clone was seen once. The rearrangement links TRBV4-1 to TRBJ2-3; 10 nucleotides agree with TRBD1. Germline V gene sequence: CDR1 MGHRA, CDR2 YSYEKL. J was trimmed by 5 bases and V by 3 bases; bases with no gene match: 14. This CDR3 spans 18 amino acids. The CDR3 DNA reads TGCGCCAGCAGCCAGGATCCGGACCGACAGGGGGCGAAAGATACGCAGTATTTT. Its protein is CASSQDPDRQGAKDTQYF.

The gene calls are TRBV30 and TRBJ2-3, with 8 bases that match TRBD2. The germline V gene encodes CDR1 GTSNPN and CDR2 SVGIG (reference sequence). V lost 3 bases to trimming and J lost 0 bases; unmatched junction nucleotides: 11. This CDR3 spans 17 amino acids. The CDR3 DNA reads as TGTGCCTGGAGCGACCACCCCCGGGGGGGTAGCACAGATACGCAGTATTTT. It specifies CAWSDHPRGGSTDTQYF.

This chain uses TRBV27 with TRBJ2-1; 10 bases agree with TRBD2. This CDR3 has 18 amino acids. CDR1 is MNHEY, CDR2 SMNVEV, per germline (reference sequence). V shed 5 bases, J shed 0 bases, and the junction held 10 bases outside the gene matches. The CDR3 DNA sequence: TGTGCCAGCAGTCCGATTAGCGGGAGGTTAAGCTCCTACAATGAGCAGTTCTTC. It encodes CASSPISGRLSSYNEQFF.

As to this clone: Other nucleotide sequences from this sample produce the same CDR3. For the CDR3, the DNA is TGTGCCAGTAGTATAGGGCAGGGGGGAAATCAGCCCCAGCATTTT. This sequence encodes CASSIGQGGNQPQHF. This sequence joins TRBV19 and TRBJ1-5; 7 bases align to TRBD1. CDR1 is LNHDA and CDR2 is SQIVND in the germline V gene (reference sequence). The CDR3 spans 15 residues. J gave up 4 bases and V 1 base, and 4 bases lay outside the gene matches.

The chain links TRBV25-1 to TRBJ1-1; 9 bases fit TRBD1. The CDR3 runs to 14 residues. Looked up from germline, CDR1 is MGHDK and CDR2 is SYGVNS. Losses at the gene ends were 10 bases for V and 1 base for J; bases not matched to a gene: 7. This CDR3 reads CATGQGGWNTEAFF. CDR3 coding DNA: TGTGCCACGGGACAGGGTGGTTGGAACACTGAAGCTTTCTTT.

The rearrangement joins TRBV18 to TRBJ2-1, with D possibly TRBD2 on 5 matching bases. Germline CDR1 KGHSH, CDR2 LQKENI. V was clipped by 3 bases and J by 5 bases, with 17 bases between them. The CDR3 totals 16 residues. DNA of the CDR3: TGTGCCAGCTCACCCCTCATTCAGCGGCTTGACAATGAGCAGTTCTTC. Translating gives CASSPLIQRLDNEQFF.

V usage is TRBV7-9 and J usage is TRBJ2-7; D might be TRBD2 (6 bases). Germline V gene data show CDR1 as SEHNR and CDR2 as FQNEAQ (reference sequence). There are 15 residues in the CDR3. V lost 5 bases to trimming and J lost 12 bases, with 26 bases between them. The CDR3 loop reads CASSPPGTGPGRWYF. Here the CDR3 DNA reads TGTGCCAGCAGCCCCCCAGGGACTGGACCCGGTAGGTGGTACTTC.

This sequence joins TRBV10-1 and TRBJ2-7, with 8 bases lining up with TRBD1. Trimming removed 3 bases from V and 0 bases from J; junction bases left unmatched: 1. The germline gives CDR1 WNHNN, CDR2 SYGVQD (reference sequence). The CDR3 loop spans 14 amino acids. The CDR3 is CASSDQGASYEQYF. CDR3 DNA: TGCGCCAGCAGTGACCAGGGGGCCTCCTACGAGCAGTACTTC.

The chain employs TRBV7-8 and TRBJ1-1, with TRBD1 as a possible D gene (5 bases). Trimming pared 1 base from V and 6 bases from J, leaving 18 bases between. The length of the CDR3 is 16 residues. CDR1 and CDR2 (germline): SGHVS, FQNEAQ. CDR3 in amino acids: CASSLGGRGTQSEAFF. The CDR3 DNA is TGTGCCAGCAGCTTAGGAGGGCGGGGGACTCAATCTGAAGCTTTCTTT.

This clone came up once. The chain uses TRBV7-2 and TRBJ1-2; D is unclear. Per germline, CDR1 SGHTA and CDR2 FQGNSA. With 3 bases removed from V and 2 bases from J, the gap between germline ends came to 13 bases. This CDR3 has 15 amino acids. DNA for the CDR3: TGTGCCAGCAGCTTTTCCTCAGGATTAAACTATGGCTACACCTTC. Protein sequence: CASSFSSGLNYGYTF.

The CDR3 bases are TGTGCCACCAGTGATTCCGGACAATATAGCAATCAGCCCCAGCATTTT. It specifies CATSDSGQYSNQPQHF. The chain is built from TRBV24-1 and TRBJ1-5, with TRBD1 as a possible D gene (5 bases). Germline V CDR1 and CDR2: KGHDR, SFDVKD. CDR3 size: 16 residues. V shed 2 bases and J shed 0 bases, with 10 bases lying between them.

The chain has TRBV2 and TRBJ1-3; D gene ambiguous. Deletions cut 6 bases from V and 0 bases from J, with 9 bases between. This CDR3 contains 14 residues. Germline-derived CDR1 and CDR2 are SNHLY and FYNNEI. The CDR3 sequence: CASSAGTSGNTIYF. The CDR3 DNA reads TGTGCCAGCAGCGCAGGAACCTCTGGAAACACCATATATTTT.

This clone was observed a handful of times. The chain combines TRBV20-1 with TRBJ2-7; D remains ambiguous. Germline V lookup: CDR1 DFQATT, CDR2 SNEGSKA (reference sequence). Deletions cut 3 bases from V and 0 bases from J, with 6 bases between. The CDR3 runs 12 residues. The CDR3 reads CSASAVSYEQYF. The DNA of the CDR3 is TGCAGTGCTAGTGCGGTCTCCTACGAGCAGTACTTC.